This record concerns one T cell receptor (beta chain) sequence. Its antigen is unidentified. PCR was performed using 60 Vbeta and 13 Jbeta primers. Sequencing was performed with immunoSEQ multiplex PCR; in TCRdb, only in-frame clones are kept and a portion is missing. The data hold roughly 150,000 clones, with around 86% observed a single time. With 6 bases removed from V and 8 bases from J, the gap between germline ends came to 19 bases. This CDR3 has 14 residues. Germline assignment: CDR1 MGHRA and CDR2 YSYEKL. The sample belongs to a study of cytomegalovirus exposure and HLA in healthy donors. Study observations and caveats: In a later analysis, TCR beta V- and J-gene trimming showed a link to a missense DCLRE1C variant. CMV serostatus alone was available as immune exposure information.

The receptor was derived from a girl aged 2 to 9 in good health and CMV-seropositive. Sequencing input: PBMCs. The chain couples TRBV4-1 to TRBJ1-2; D might be TRBD1 (5 bases). The CDR3 reads CASRPAGGLAGYTF. CDR3 coding DNA: TGCGCCAGCAGACCGGCGGGGGGTTTAGCGGGCTACACCTTC.